Each of the 29 T cell receptor beta chains below was sequenced from the same sample in a study of cytomegalovirus exposure and HLA in healthy donors. Use of 60 Vbeta and 13 Jbeta primers characterized the PCR. Repertoires were generated with immunoSEQ multiplex PCR, while TCRdb's copy carries only in-frame clones and drops some. The sample carries fewer than 250,000 clones, under 80% recorded once. Source material: PBMCs. The receptors come from a man in his thirties or forties in good health and CMV-seropositive.

This clone has only a few counts. This rearrangement joins TRBV29-1 to TRBJ2-3; D is unclear. The CDR3 is 11 amino acids. Germline lookup yields CDR1 SQVTM and CDR2 ANQGSEA. Trimming stripped 4 bases from V and 4 bases from J, with 6 bases between. Here the CDR3 reads CSVAKSDTQYF. The CDR3 nucleotides are TGCAGCGTTGCAAAATCAGATACGCAGTATTTT.

The chain joins TRBV28 to TRBJ1-2, with TRBD1 identical over 7 bases. V gave up 8 bases and J gave up 7 bases; unmatched junction bases: 7. Per germline, CDR1 MDHEN and CDR2 SYDVKM. The length of the CDR3 is 12 residues. This chain's CDR3 is CASREGAGGYTF. The CDR3, as DNA: TGTGCCAGCCGGGAGGGGGCTGGTGGCTACACCTTC.

The rearrangement uses TRBV25-1 and TRBJ1-1, with unresolved D. Germline CDR1 and CDR2: MGHDK and SYGVNS. Trimming stripped 7 bases from V and 3 bases from J, with 15 bases between. The CDR3 has 14 amino acids. CDR3 DNA: TGTGCCAGCACCGTGGGATACGGGGACACTGAAGCTTTCTTT. Its translation is CASTVGYGDTEAFF.

The sample holds a few counts of this clone. The V gene is TRBV28, the J gene TRBJ1-1, with 7 bases fitting TRBD1. V lost 7 bases, J lost 5 bases, and 13 bases stayed unmatched. The length of the CDR3 is 15 residues. CDR1 and CDR2 (germline): MDHEN, SYDVKM. The CDR3 reads CASISGGRTGTEAFF. CDR3 coding DNA: TGTGCCAGCATCTCAGGGGGTCGAACGGGGACTGAAGCTTTCTTT.

This chain uses TRBV5-1 with TRBJ2-3; a weak D match, TRBD2 (5 bases). V lost 1 base, J lost 0 bases, and 12 bases lay in between. Germline CDR1 is SGHRS and CDR2 is YFSETQ. The CDR3 has 16 residues. The CDR3 loop is CASSLTRAPSTDTQYF. The CDR3 DNA sequence: TGCGCCAGCAGCTTGACGAGGGCCCCAAGCACAGATACGCAGTATTTT.

The table lists this clone with a few counts. This chain uses TRBV27 with TRBJ1-2; the match to TRBD1 covers 7 bases. CDR1 and CDR2 (germline): MNHEY, SMNVEV (reference sequence). J lost 8 bases, V lost 8 bases, and 14 bases had no gene match. The CDR3 covers 14 residues. The CDR3: CASGPSGQVWGYTF. The CDR3 DNA is TGTGCCAGCGGCCCGTCTGGACAGGTGTGGGGCTACACCTTC.

The rearrangement links TRBV10-3 to TRBJ2-2, with 7 bases that match TRBD1. J gave up 2 bases and V 4 bases, and 7 bases lay outside the gene matches. Per the germline V gene, CDR1 is ENHRY and CDR2 is SYGVKD. This CDR3 contains 16 residues. CDR3 amino acids: CAISADRVINTGELFF. In nucleotides, the CDR3 is TGTGCCATCAGTGCTGACAGGGTAATCAACACCGGGGAGCTGTTTTTT.

In nucleotides, the CDR3 is TGTGCCAGCAGTTACTCTTTCCGGGTCAACTACGAGCAGTACTTC. As protein: CASSYSFRVNYEQYF. The chain couples TRBV6-5 to TRBJ2-7; no reliable D call. Trimming cost V 0 bases and J 3 bases, with 12 bases left between them. Germline V CDR1 and CDR2: MNHEY, SVGAGI. The CDR3 contains 15 residues.

V is TRBV6-5 and J is TRBJ2-3; no reliable D call. V was pared by 6 bases and J by 7 bases, with 14 bases between. This CDR3 has 13 amino acids. Germline lookup yields CDR1 MNHEY and CDR2 SVGAGI. In DNA, the CDR3 is TGTGCCAGCAGCCGCGGCCAGCCGCATACGCAGTATTTT. This gives the protein CASSRGQPHTQYF.

This chain connects TRBV4-3 to TRBJ1-3, with D hard to call. The CDR3 totals 16 residues. Germline CDR1 LGHNA, CDR2 YSLEER. V was cut by 0 bases and J by 3 bases, with 12 bases left in between. CDR3 loop: CASSQDRAGVGNTIYF. The CDR3 DNA is TGCGCCAGCAGCCAAGATCGGGCCGGGGTTGGAAACACCATATATTTT.

The V gene is TRBV18, the J gene TRBJ1-5, with unresolved D. CDR3 length equals 13 residues. V dropped 5 bases and J dropped 7 bases, with 12 bases sitting between them. CDR1 and CDR2 from the germline V gene are KGHSH and LQKENI. The CDR3: CASSAGSRQPQHF. DNA for the CDR3: TGTGCCAGCTCAGCCGGTAGCAGACAGCCCCAGCATTTT.

This chain connects TRBV6-6 to TRBJ2-7, with 9 bases fitting TRBD1. Germline V CDR1 and CDR2: MNHNY, SVGAGI (reference sequence). CDR3 length: 15 residues. V was pared by 4 bases and J by 0 bases, with 4 bases of the junction left unmatched. The CDR3 loop reads CASSSQGATSYEQYF. For the CDR3, the DNA is TGTGCCAGCAGTTCACAGGGGGCGACCTCCTACGAGCAGTACTTC.

V is TRBV7-2 and J is TRBJ2-2; 10 bases are a match to TRBD1. Germline V gene lookup returns CDR1 SGHTA and CDR2 FQGNSA. J lost 6 bases, V lost 5 bases, and 6 bases had no gene match. This CDR3 contains 15 residues. CDR3 nucleotides: TGTGCCAGCAGCCCCGGGACAGGGGCCGCCGGGGAGCTGTTTTTT. Translating it yields CASSPGTGAAGELFF.

CDR3 amino acids: CASSLAETPHNEQFF. Here the CDR3 DNA reads TGTGCCAGCAGCTTGGCGGAAACTCCGCACAATGAGCAGTTCTTC. The V call is TRBV11-1, the J call TRBJ2-1; no firm D call. There are 15 residues in the CDR3. Germline V gene data show CDR1 as SGHAT and CDR2 as FQDESV (reference sequence). V shed 3 bases and J shed 5 bases, with 14 bases lying between them.

This clone showed up just once. This rearrangement joins TRBV2 to TRBJ1-2; 7 bases line up with TRBD1. Germline V gene lookup returns CDR1 SNHLY and CDR2 FYNNEI. Germline trimming cut 8 bases from V and 2 bases from J; bases unmatched to any gene: 5. This CDR3 is 13 amino acids long. The CDR3 reads CASGTDQNYGYTF. CDR3 nucleotides: TGTGCCAGCGGGACAGATCAAAACTATGGCTACACCTTC.

The chain is built from TRBV30 and TRBJ1-5; 7 nucleotides match TRBD1. J was trimmed by 2 bases and V by 2 bases; bases with no gene match: 6. This CDR3 region has 15 residues. Germline CDR1 and CDR2: GTSNPN and SVGIG (reference sequence). CDR3 loop: CAWSTLGTGNQPQHF. CDR3 nucleotide sequence: TGTGCCTGGAGTACCTTAGGGACAGGCAATCAGCCCCAGCATTTT.

The chain has TRBV5-1 and TRBJ2-4; possible D gene TRBD2, 6 bases. The germline V gene has CDR1 SGHRS and CDR2 YFSETQ. Trimming took 5 bases from V and 8 from J, leaving 17 bases between them. The CDR3 runs 14 residues. This CDR3 reads CASSPSDRLDIQYF. For the CDR3, the DNA is TGCGCCAGCAGTCCTAGCGATCGGCTGGACATTCAGTACTTC.

V usage is TRBV5-1 and J usage is TRBJ2-3, with 12 bases that match TRBD2. V gave up 0 bases and J gave up 6 bases; unmatched junction bases: 8. CDR1 and CDR2 (germline): SGHRS, YFSETQ. The CDR3 is made up of 17 amino acids. The CDR3 sequence is CASSLAASGGAWDTQYF. DNA of the CDR3: TGCGCCAGCAGCTTGGCTGCTAGCGGGGGGGCATGGGATACGCAGTATTTT.

The V call is TRBV10-3, the J call TRBJ2-7, with a tentative D call TRBD2 (6 bases). Per germline, CDR1 ENHRY and CDR2 SYGVKD. Trimming took off 0 bases at V and 2 bases at J, with 8 bases between the two ends. The CDR3 has 14 residues. CDR3 DNA sequence: TGTGCCATCAGTGAGTCTGGGAGGCCCTACGAGCAGTACTTC. The encoded protein is CAISESGRPYEQYF.

J is TRBJ2-7 and V is TRBV30; 7 bases line up with TRBD1. Looked up from germline, CDR1 is GTSNPN and CDR2 is SVGIG (reference sequence). The CDR3 extends over 13 amino acids. The ends lost 4 bases at V and 1 base at J; junction bases unmatched: 4. CDR3 amino acids: CAWKPGQSYEQYF. Here the CDR3 DNA reads TGTGCCTGGAAGCCGGGACAGTCCTACGAGCAGTACTTC.

The J gene is TRBJ2-6, the V gene TRBV25-1; D unresolved. V gave up 6 bases and J gave up 4 bases, with 7 bases separating them. The CDR3 contains 13 residues. Germline CDR1 is MGHDK and CDR2 is SYGVNS. CDR3 coding DNA: TGTGCCAGCAGCCCTTTCGGGGCCAACGTCCTGACTTTC. This sequence encodes CASSPFGANVLTF.

The V and J genes are TRBV2 and TRBJ2-5; 10 bases align to TRBD1. Germline V gives CDR1 SNHLY, CDR2 FYNNEI. J gave up 0 bases and V 8 bases, and 6 bases lay outside the gene matches. The length of the CDR3 is 15 residues. CDR3 sequence: CASVRDRGNQETQYF. CDR3 bases: TGTGCCAGCGTAAGGGACAGGGGAAACCAAGAGACCCAGTACTTC.

This clone was seen a handful of times. CDR3 residues: CAISENPQGHGYTF. CDR3 DNA: TGTGCCATCAGTGAGAACCCACAGGGGCATGGCTACACCTTC. The chain is built from TRBV10-3 and TRBJ1-2; TRBD1 matches 7 bases. The V gene's germline CDR1 is ENHRY and CDR2 SYGVKD. The CDR3 runs 14 residues. The V segment lost 2 bases and the J segment 6 bases; nucleotides outside the gene matches: 6.

The chain couples TRBV7-9 to TRBJ2-5, with D tentatively TRBD1 (5 bases). The J call is uncertain, as TRBJ2-7 better fits the DNA end. The CDR3 has 14 residues. Germline values: CDR1 SEHNR, CDR2 FQNEAQ (reference sequence). The CDR3 sequence: CASSSRDYSYEQYF. CDR3 sequence (DNA): TGTGCCAGCAGCTCCAGGGATTACTCCTACGAGCAGTACTTC.

Here the CDR3 reads CASREQGTGYTF. As DNA, the CDR3 is TGTGCCAGCAGAGAACAGGGAACCGGCTACACCTTC. The J gene is TRBJ1-2, the V gene TRBV6-1; tentatively, D is TRBD1 (6 bases). CDR1 is MNHNS, CDR2 SASEGT, per germline. V gave up 6 bases and J gave up 8 bases, with 13 bases separating them. This CDR3 has 12 residues.

This chain joins TRBV28 and TRBJ1-2, with TRBD1 matching 8 bases. Germline V gene lookup returns CDR1 MDHEN and CDR2 SYDVKM. The CDR3 runs 14 residues. With V trimmed by 3 bases and J by 6 bases, 6 bases remained unmatched. The CDR3 here is CASSFRTGSDGYTF. The DNA of the CDR3 is TGTGCCAGCAGTTTCCGGACAGGGAGCGATGGCTACACCTTC.

V usage is TRBV6-6 and J usage is TRBJ1-5; a possible D gene is TRBD1 (6 bases). The length of the CDR3 is 13 residues. The ends were cut back, 6 bases at V and 11 bases at J, with 17 bases in the middle. Germline CDR1 reads MNHNY; CDR2 reads SVGAGI (reference sequence). CDR3 in amino acids: CASSRDTAGAQHF. The CDR3 DNA is TGTGCCAGCAGCCGGGACACGGCCGGGGCCCAGCATTTT.

This rearrangement joins TRBV4-3 to TRBJ2-7; 7 nucleotides line up with TRBD1. CDR1 and CDR2 (germline): LGHNA, YSLEER. Trimming took 3 bases from V and 6 from J; bases not matched to a gene: 8. The CDR3 has 14 amino acids. The CDR3 DNA reads TGCGCCAGCAGCCACCTCGACAGGGCAGGCGAGCAGTACTTC. Protein sequence: CASSHLDRAGEQYF.

This chain links TRBV7-9 with TRBJ2-7; D not certain. V dropped 1 base and J dropped 6 bases, with 10 bases sitting between them. Germline loops: CDR1 SEHNR, CDR2 FQNEAQ (reference sequence). This CDR3 spans 13 amino acids. Written as DNA, the CDR3 is TGTGCCAGCAGCTTAGTTTCCGTCGGCGAGCAGTACTTC. Translation: CASSLVSVGEQYF.